A single sample is the source of the 14 T cell receptor beta chains below, sequenced in a study of memory B cells and T cells in multiple sclerosis. Data came from immunoSEQ multiplex PCR; TCRdb stores just in-frame clones and leaves some out. The table shows about 32,000 clones, with about 82% occurring only once. Separate sequencing covered autoproliferating (CFSE-dim) and non-proliferating (CFSE-high) T cells from stimulus-free culture. Cultures began with roughly 49 million CFSE-labeled PBMCs, unstimulated for 7 days, with replicate wells pooled. Their specific antigens are unknown. Sequencing was performed on PBMCs from blood kept in culture. The receptors shown here come from a human donor with multiple sclerosis.

This chain uses TRBV19 with TRBJ1-2; D might be TRBD1 (5 bases). Looked up from germline, CDR1 is LNHDA and CDR2 is SQIVND (reference sequence). The V end lost 1 base, the J end lost 3 bases, and 9 bases lay between the germline ends. The CDR3 covers 14 residues. The CDR3 loop reads CASSIGEGYYGYTF. The CDR3 nucleotides read TGTGCCAGTAGTATAGGCGAGGGGTACTATGGCTACACCTTC. The whole variable domain, remainder taken from reference TRBV19 and TRBJ1-2, is DGGITQSPKYLFRKEGQNVTLSCEQNLNHDAMYWYRQDPGQGLRLIYYSQIVNDFQKGDIAEGYSVSREKKESFPLTVTSAQKNPTAFYLCASSIGEGYYGYTFGSGTRLTVV.

The gene calls are TRBV25-1 and TRBJ1-2; unclear D gene. V gave up 3 bases and J gave up 5 bases, with 10 bases separating them. There are 13 residues in the CDR3. Germline V gene sequence: CDR1 MGHDK, CDR2 SYGVNS. The CDR3 bases are TGTGCCAGCAGTGACCCACACGAGTATGGCTACACCTTC. Protein: CASSDPHEYGYTF.

V is TRBV10-3 and J is TRBJ2-1, with D possibly being TRBD1 or TRBD2 (6 bases each). Germline V gene lookup returns CDR1 ENHRY and CDR2 SYGVKD. This CDR3 region has 15 residues. Trimming shortened V by 6 bases and J by 4 bases, and 16 bases separated the two germline ends. The CDR3 sequence: CAIRAGGGPYNEQFF. DNA of the CDR3: TGTGCCATCAGGGCTGGTGGGGGGCCATACAATGAGCAGTTCTTC.

This chain connects TRBV14 to TRBJ2-7; a possible D gene is TRBD2 (7 bases). The V gene's germline CDR1 is SGHDN and CDR2 FVKESK. V was pared by 6 bases and J by 6 bases, with 15 bases between. This CDR3 region has 13 residues. The CDR3 DNA reads as TGTGCCAGCAGTCCCCTGGGGGGGCCCGAGCAGTACTTC. This codes for CASSPLGGPEQYF.

The V and J genes are TRBV2 and TRBJ2-7; no clear D gene. This CDR3 comprises 13 residues. Germline V lookup: CDR1 SNHLY, CDR2 FYNNEI. Between the trimmed V and J ends, which lost 5 bases and 2 bases, there was a span of 10 bases. CDR3 DNA: TGTGCCAGCAGTTTTGAGGTGGCCTACGAGCAGTACTTC. Translated: CASSFEVAYEQYF.

The sample holds one count of this clone. The rearrangement links TRBV18 to TRBJ1-5; unclear D gene. In germline, CDR1 is KGHSH, CDR2 LQKENI. V was pared by 4 bases and J by 2 bases, with 9 bases between. The CDR3 has 14 residues. CDR3 bases: TGTGCCAGCTCACGATCCGGGGGCAATCAGCCCCAGCATTTT. Its translation: CASSRSGGNQPQHF.

The chain combines TRBV7-2 with TRBJ1-1; tentative D call: TRBD1 (5 bases). Trimming shortened V by 5 bases and J by 9 bases, and 13 bases separated the two germline ends. The CDR3 runs to 12 residues. CDR1 is SGHTA and CDR2 is FQGNSA in the germline V gene. CDR3 nucleotides: TGTGCCAGCAGCCTGGGACCTATTAAAGCTTTCTTT. This sequence encodes CASSLGPIKAFF.

The chain has TRBV2 and TRBJ2-2; 9 nucleotides match TRBD2. V lost 7 bases and J lost 5; bases outside the gene matches: 8. The germline gives CDR1 SNHLY, CDR2 FYNNEI. The CDR3 totals 15 residues. In nucleotides, the CDR3 is TGTGCCAGCACATTAGCGGGAGTTGGTACCGGGGAGCTGTTTTTT. Translation: CASTLAGVGTGELFF.

The chain employs TRBV28 and TRBJ2-5; no reliable D call. This CDR3 is built from 14 residues. Between the trimmed V and J ends, which lost 4 bases and 2 bases, there was a span of 11 bases. Germline V gene data show CDR1 as MDHEN and CDR2 as SYDVKM. CDR3 bases: TGTGCCAGCAGTTCTCCCGGAAATCAAGAGACCCAGTACTTC. Translation gives CASSSPGNQETQYF.

This sequence joins TRBV25-1 and TRBJ2-1; TRBD1 matches at 8 bases. Germline V gene data show CDR1 as MGHDK and CDR2 as SYGVNS. V lost 3 bases, J lost 7 bases, and 5 bases stayed unmatched. This CDR3 is 14 amino acids long. The CDR3 DNA reads TGTGCCAGCAGTGATTCAGGGGGCAGGAATGAGCAGTTCTTC. It codes for CASSDSGGRNEQFF.

The chain recombines TRBV7-8 with TRBJ1-1; D call uncertain. Deletions cut 8 bases from V and 1 base from J, with 14 bases between. CDR3 length: 14 residues. Germline CDR1 SGHVS, CDR2 FQNEAQ. CDR3 amino acids: CASGRVSGNTEAFF. CDR3 nucleotides: TGTGCCAGCGGTAGAGTTTCCGGGAACACTGAAGCTTTCTTT.

CDR3 in amino acids: CASTNTGELFF. Here the CDR3 DNA reads TGTGCCAGCACCAACACCGGGGAGCTGTTTTTT. The chain uses TRBV6-5 and TRBJ2-2; D uncertain. Germline assignment: CDR1 MNHEY and CDR2 SVGAGI. CDR3 length equals 11 residues. V was pared by 7 bases and J by 2 bases, with 2 bases between.

V usage is TRBV6-1 and J usage is TRBJ2-7; D is uncertain. V was pared by 9 bases and J by 0 bases, with 9 bases between. The CDR3 length is 12 residues. Germline-derived CDR1 and CDR2 are MNHNS and SASEGT. CDR3 amino acids: CASLRASYEQYF. The CDR3 DNA reads TGTGCCAGTTTACGCGCCTCCTACGAGCAGTACTTC.

This chain links TRBV11-3 with TRBJ2-3; TRBD2 is a possible D gene (7 bases). This CDR3 spans 15 amino acids. Trimming cost V 5 bases and J 3 bases, with 15 bases left between them. Germline loops: CDR1 SGHNT, CDR2 YENEEA. The CDR3, as DNA: TGTGCCAGCAGCGCTGGGGGGGGGCCAACAGATACGCAGTATTTT. Its protein product is CASSAGGGPTDTQYF.